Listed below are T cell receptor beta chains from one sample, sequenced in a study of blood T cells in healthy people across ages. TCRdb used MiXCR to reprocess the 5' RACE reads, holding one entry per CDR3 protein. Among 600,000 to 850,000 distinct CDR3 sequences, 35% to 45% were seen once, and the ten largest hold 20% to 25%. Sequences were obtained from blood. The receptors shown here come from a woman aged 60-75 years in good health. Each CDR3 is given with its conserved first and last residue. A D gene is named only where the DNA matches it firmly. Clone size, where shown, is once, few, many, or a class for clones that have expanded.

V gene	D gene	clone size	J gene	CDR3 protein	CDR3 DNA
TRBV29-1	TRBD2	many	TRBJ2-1	CSVVRLAANEQFF	TGCAGCGTTGTTCGACTAGCGGCCAATGAGCAGTTCTTC
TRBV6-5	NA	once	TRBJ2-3	CASRRPGSAPDTQYF	TGTGCCAGCAGGCGCCCAGGTTCCGCCCCAGATACGCAGTATTTT
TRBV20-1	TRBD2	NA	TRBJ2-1	CSARAGTTGFF	TGCAGTGCTAGAGCGGGGACTACTGGGTTCTTC
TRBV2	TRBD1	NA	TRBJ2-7	CAVGQGSYEQYF	TGTGCCGTCGGACAGGGCTCCTACGAGCAGTACTTC
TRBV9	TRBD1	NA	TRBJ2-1	CASSVGGQGGEQFF	TGTGCCAGCAGCGTAGGGGGACAGGGGGGTGAGCAGTTCTTC
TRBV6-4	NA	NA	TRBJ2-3	CASSENPGLIDTQYF	TGTGCCAGCAGTGAGAATCCAGGGTTGATAGATACGCAGTATTTT
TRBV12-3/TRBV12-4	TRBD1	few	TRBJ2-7	CASRAGTGVAYEQYF	TGTGCCAGCAGAGCCGGGACAGGGGTAGCCTACGAGCAGTACTTC
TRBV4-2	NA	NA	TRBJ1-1	CASSQDRAAFF	TGTGCCAGCAGCCAAGATCGCGCAGCTTTCTTT
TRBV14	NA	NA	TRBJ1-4	CASSQRASHNEKLFF	TGTGCCAGCAGCCAACGCGCCTCTCATAATGAAAAACTGTTTTTT
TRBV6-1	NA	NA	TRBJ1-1	CASSDTAVISEAFF	TGTGCCAGCAGTGACACAGCTGTAATCTCTGAAGCTTTCTTT